The next 31 T cell receptor beta chains were all read from a single sample in a study of cytomegalovirus exposure and HLA in healthy donors. Here immunoSEQ multiplex PCR was the method, and the copy in TCRdb shows in-frame clones only, minus some. The sample carries fewer than 200,000 clones, more than 80% recorded once. The sequencing input was PBMCs. These TCRs come from a woman between 18 and 29 years old in good health and CMV-seropositive.

This chain uses TRBV5-1 with TRBJ2-7; D might be TRBD2 (6 bases). Germline V gene sequence: CDR1 SGHRS, CDR2 YFSETQ. The V and J ends lost 0 bases and 8 bases respectively, with 9 bases between them. This CDR3 has 12 residues. For the CDR3, the DNA is TGCGCCAGCAGCTTGGAGCGGGCCAAGCAGTACTTC. It encodes CASSLERAKQYF. Full variable domain (rest looked up from reference TRBV5-1 and TRBJ2-7): KAGVTQTPRYLIKTRGQQVTLSCSPISGHRSVSWYQQTPGQGLQFLFEYFSETQRNKGNFPGRFSGRQFSNSRSEMNVSTLELGDSALYLCASSLERAKQYFGPGTRLTVT.

The V call is TRBV5-1, the J call TRBJ2-1; 12 nucleotides line up with TRBD2. The J segment lost 8 bases and the V segment lost 2 bases, leaving 5 bases of the junction unmatched. Per germline, CDR1 SGHRS and CDR2 YFSETQ. This CDR3 has 15 amino acids. This CDR3 reads CASSFPSGGAYEQFF. Written as DNA, the CDR3 is TGCGCCAGCAGCTTCCCTAGCGGGGGGGCCTATGAGCAGTTCTTC. The complete variable domain, with remaining parts taken from reference TRBV5-1 and TRBJ2-1, reads KAGVTQTPRYLIKTRGQQVTLSCSPISGHRSVSWYQQTPGQGLQFLFEYFSETQRNKGNFPGRFSGRQFSNSRSEMNVSTLELGDSALYLCASSFPSGGAYEQFFGPGTRLTVL.

The chain couples TRBV19 to TRBJ2-7; 10 bases align to TRBD1. V lost 2 bases to trimming and J lost 6 bases; unmatched junction nucleotides: 13. CDR1 is LNHDA, CDR2 SQIVND, per germline (reference sequence). The CDR3 length is 17 residues. The CDR3 DNA follows: TGTGCCAGTAGTATAACCGCGACGGGACAGGGGACTCTCGAGCAGTACTTC. Translated: CASSITATGQGTLEQYF.

The chain uses TRBV7-2 and TRBJ2-1; 8 bases map to TRBD2. This CDR3 is 15 amino acids long. With V trimmed by 3 bases and J by 4 bases, 5 bases remained unmatched. Germline CDR1 is SGHTA and CDR2 is FQGNSA. The CDR3 DNA is TGTGCCAGCAGCTTCCCGGCGGGGGGATACAATGAGCAGTTCTTC. Its translation: CASSFPAGGYNEQFF. The entire variable domain, with the rest obtained from reference TRBV7-2 and TRBJ2-1, is as follows: GAGVSQSPSNKVTEKGKDVELRCDPISGHTALYWYRQSLGQGLEFLIYFQGNSAPDKSGLPSDRFSAERTGGSVSTLTIQRTQQEDSAVYLCASSFPAGGYNEQFFGPGTRLTVL.

This rearrangement joins TRBV5-8 to TRBJ2-7; TRBD2 aligns across 8 bases. From germline, CDR1 is SGHTS and CDR2 YDEGEE. J gave up 6 bases and V 4 bases, and 12 bases lay outside the gene matches. This CDR3 has 15 residues. This chain's CDR3 is CASSGIAGLRSEQYF. CDR3 nucleotides: TGTGCCAGCAGCGGGATAGCGGGATTACGTTCCGAGCAGTACTTC.

The chain recombines TRBV7-2 with TRBJ1-6; perhaps TRBD1 as D (6 bases). CDR1 SGHTA and CDR2 FQGNSA come from the germline V gene. CDR3 size: 17 residues. V shed 3 bases and J shed 1 base, with 13 bases lying between them. The CDR3 sequence: CASSFTPQGSYNSPLHF. The CDR3 DNA is TGTGCCAGCAGCTTCACCCCCCAGGGGTCCTATAATTCACCCCTCCACTTT.

The V and J genes are TRBV29-1 and TRBJ2-3; TRBD1 aligns across 8 bases. J gave up 0 bases and V 5 bases, and 4 bases lay outside the gene matches. The CDR3 extends over 14 amino acids. Germline loops: CDR1 SQVTM, CDR2 ANQGSEA. The DNA for the CDR3 is TGCAGCGTTCGACAGGGGACAAGCACAGATACGCAGTATTTT. Translating it yields CSVRQGTSTDTQYF.

This chain uses TRBV5-1 with TRBJ1-4, with unresolved D. Trimming took off 1 base at V and 6 bases at J, with 10 bases between the two ends. The CDR3 has 14 residues. CDR1 and CDR2 (germline): SGHRS, YFSETQ. The CDR3 DNA reads as TGCGCCAGCAGCTTGTCGGGATCCCATGAAAAACTGTTTTTT. It specifies CASSLSGSHEKLFF.

V is TRBV7-9 and J is TRBJ1-4; 7 nucleotides match TRBD1. The CDR3 is 13 residues long. In germline, CDR1 is SEHNR, CDR2 FQNEAQ (reference sequence). J gave up 7 bases and V 1 base, and 0 bases lay outside the gene matches. CDR3 sequence reads: CASSLGTGEKLFF. The CDR3 coding sequence is TGTGCCAGCAGCTTAGGGACAGGTGAAAAACTGTTTTTT.

This clone was counted a few times. The CDR3 nucleotides read TGTGCTAGTGGGCCTCCAAGGGGAAAACTGTTTTTT. Protein sequence: CASGPPRGKLFF. The chain couples TRBV12-5 to TRBJ1-4; perhaps TRBD1 as D (5 bases). The CDR3 runs to 12 residues. Trimming removed 6 bases at V and 10 bases at J, with 12 bases between. Germline V gene lookup returns CDR1 LGHNT and CDR2 FRNRAP.

This chain joins TRBV10-2 and TRBJ1-5; 7 positions agree with TRBD1. V lost 6 bases, J lost 6 bases, and 5 bases stayed unmatched. The CDR3 is made up of 13 amino acids. Germline CDR1 WSHSY, CDR2 SAAADI. The CDR3, as DNA: TGCGCCAGCAGGACAGGGATTAGTCAGCCCCAGCATTTT. Translation: CASRTGISQPQHF.

The rearrangement links TRBV13 to TRBJ2-3, with 7 bases fitting TRBD2. Trimming cost V 0 bases and J 5 bases; bases outside gene matches: 5. CDR1 and CDR2 from the germline V gene are PRHDT and FYEKMQ (reference sequence). The CDR3 is 15 amino acids. The CDR3 DNA is TGTGCCAGCAGCTTAGGGCTAGCGGATCGAGATACGCAGTATTTT. This encodes CASSLGLADRDTQYF.

The chain uses TRBV6-5 and TRBJ2-5, with a tentative D call TRBD1 (6 bases). Germline V CDR1 and CDR2: MNHEY, SVGAGI. Trimming removed 4 bases from V and 5 bases from J, with 11 bases in between. CDR3 length: 13 amino acids. The CDR3 DNA reads TGTGCCAGCAGTTCAGGGACACGGGAGACCCAGTACTTC. The encoded protein is CASSSGTRETQYF.

This sequence joins TRBV11-2 and TRBJ2-3; 8 bases line up with TRBD1. V was clipped by 6 bases and J by 6 bases; unmatched bases: 11. The CDR3 has 15 residues. Germline lookup yields CDR1 SGHAT and CDR2 FQNNGV. DNA for the CDR3: TGTGCCAGCAGAACCCGCCGGGACAGGAGGGATACGCAGTATTTT. It encodes CASRTRRDRRDTQYF.

The chain uses TRBV19 and TRBJ2-7, with 7 bases that match TRBD1. Trimming at V came to 5 bases and at J to 5 bases, leaving 6 bases not matched to a gene. Germline-derived CDR1 and CDR2 are LNHDA and SQIVND (reference sequence). This CDR3 is 13 amino acids long. CDR3 sequence: CASSPRQGHEQYF. The CDR3 DNA follows: TGTGCCAGTAGTCCGCGACAGGGCCACGAGCAGTACTTC.

This chain connects TRBV11-3 to TRBJ2-1, with 15 positions matching TRBD2. Germline V gene lookup returns CDR1 SGHNT and CDR2 YENEEA. This CDR3 has 18 amino acids. V gave up 5 bases and J gave up 4 bases; unmatched junction bases: 9. As DNA, the CDR3 is TGTGCCAGCAGCCTGGGACTAGCGGGAGGCCCGGGGTACAATGAGCAGTTCTTC. Translation: CASSLGLAGGPGYNEQFF.

V and J are TRBV11-3 and TRBJ2-5; 8 bases line up with TRBD1. With V trimmed by 6 bases and J by 11 bases, 14 bases remained unmatched. This CDR3 is 14 amino acids long. CDR1 is SGHNT, CDR2 YENEEA, per germline. CDR3 in amino acids: CASSLGQGQLSQYF. The CDR3 nucleotides are TGTGCCAGCAGTCTTGGACAGGGACAGCTATCGCAGTACTTC. The full variable domain, in which reference TRBV11-3 and TRBJ2-5 provide the parts outside the CDR3, is EAGVVQSPRYKIIEKKQPVAFWCNPISGHNTLYWYLQNLGQGPELLIRYENEEAVDDSQLPKDRFSAERLKGVDSTLKIQPAELGDSAVYLCASSLGQGQLSQYFGPGTRLLVL.

The chain is built from TRBV4-1 and TRBJ1-5; 10 bases map to TRBD1. The V gene end was trimmed by 3 bases and the J gene end by 7 bases; junction bases not matched to a gene: 6. CDR1 is MGHRA, CDR2 YSYEKL, per germline. The CDR3 is 15 residues long. This chain's CDR3 is CASSQGQGPPQPQHF. The CDR3 nucleotides read TGCGCCAGCAGCCAGGGACAGGGGCCTCCACAGCCCCAGCATTTT.

The J gene is TRBJ2-2, the V gene TRBV6-6, with 9 bases lining up with TRBD1. V lost 4 bases, J lost 4 bases, and 4 bases stayed unmatched. The CDR3 contains 15 residues. Germline CDR1 MNHNY, CDR2 SVGAGI (reference sequence). The CDR3 loop is CASSWGQGRTGELFF. CDR3 nucleotides: TGTGCCAGCAGTTGGGGACAGGGCCGCACCGGGGAGCTGTTTTTT.

This rearrangement joins TRBV6-6 to TRBJ1-5; possibly TRBD1 for D (6 bases). V shed 2 bases and J shed 2 bases, with 13 bases lying between them. Germline V gene data show CDR1 as MNHNY and CDR2 as SVGAGI (reference sequence). CDR3 length equals 16 residues. CDR3 sequence (DNA): TGTGCCAGCAGTTACGCTTTGGCAGGGGGCAATCAGCCCCAGCATTTT. Translated, it gives CASSYALAGGNQPQHF.

The genes are TRBV10-3 and TRBJ1-6; D uncertain. The germline gives CDR1 ENHRY, CDR2 SYGVKD. Trimming took 2 bases from V and 4 from J, leaving 6 bases between them. The CDR3 runs to 14 residues. This chain's CDR3 is CAISEGLYNSPLHF. Written as DNA, the CDR3 is TGTGCCATCAGTGAGGGGCTTTATAATTCACCCCTCCACTTT.

The CDR3: CSALFAGEKDGELFF. The CDR3 nucleotides read TGCAGCGCCCTTTTTGCGGGAGAAAAAGACGGGGAGCTGTTTTTT. The rearrangement joins TRBV29-1 to TRBJ2-2; 7 bases match TRBD2. V gave up 7 bases and J gave up 7 bases; unmatched junction bases: 15. The CDR3 runs to 15 residues. The germline CDR1 and CDR2 sequences are SQVTM and ANQGSEA.

J is TRBJ2-5 and V is TRBV18, with 10 positions matching TRBD2. This CDR3 has 16 residues. Germline V gene data show CDR1 as KGHSH and CDR2 as LQKENI. V shed 1 base, J shed 5 bases, and the junction held 7 bases outside the gene matches. The CDR3 nucleotides read TGTGCCAGCTCACCACGAGCGGGGGGGTTGGAGGAGACCCAGTACTTC. The encoded protein is CASSPRAGGLEETQYF.

This sequence joins TRBV27 and TRBJ2-6; 13 nucleotides match TRBD2. Germline V CDR1 and CDR2: MNHEY, SMNVEV (reference sequence). The CDR3 loop spans 17 amino acids. The V and J ends lost 5 bases and 2 bases, in that order; junction bases with no gene match: 3. The CDR3 here is CASSKGLAGAGANVLTF. CDR3 sequence (DNA): TGTGCCAGCAGTAAAGGACTAGCGGGAGCTGGGGCCAACGTCCTGACTTTC.

V and J are TRBV2 and TRBJ1-1; 7 bases agree with TRBD1. This CDR3 spans 14 amino acids. CDR1 is SNHLY and CDR2 is FYNNEI in the germline V gene. V was clipped by 4 bases and J by 7 bases; unmatched bases: 9. The CDR3 DNA reads TGTGCCAGCAGTGGGGCGGACAGGTTCATTGAAGCTTTCTTT. Protein: CASSGADRFIEAFF. Full variable domain (remainder filled in from reference TRBV2 and TRBJ1-1): EPEVTQTPSHQVTQMGQEVILRCVPISNHLYFYWYRQILGQKVEFLVSFYNNEISEKSEIFDDQFSVERPDGSNFTLKIRSTKLEDSAMYFCASSGADRFIEAFFGQGTRLTVV.

In DNA form, the CDR3 reads TGTGCCAGCAGCCTAGCGGGAGGGTCCCCCTACGAGCAGTACTTC. This gives the protein CASSLAGGSPYEQYF. The chain has TRBV6-4 and TRBJ2-7, with TRBD2 matching 12 bases. This CDR3 region has 15 residues. The V gene's germline CDR1 is MRHNA and CDR2 SNTAGT. V lost 6 bases to trimming and J lost 2 bases; unmatched junction nucleotides: 5.

The chain uses TRBV5-4 and TRBJ2-7; TRBD2 matches at 12 bases. Germline assignment: CDR1 SGHNT and CDR2 YYREEE (reference sequence). This CDR3 spans 16 amino acids. V gave up 3 bases and J gave up 2 bases; unmatched junction bases: 6. CDR3 protein: CASSSLTSGGPYEQYF. In DNA, the CDR3 is TGTGCCAGCAGCTCATTGACTAGCGGGGGCCCCTACGAGCAGTACTTC.

V usage is TRBV18 and J usage is TRBJ1-4; the D is unclear. The CDR3 contains 14 residues. V was cut by 4 bases and J by 3 bases, with 9 bases left in between. Germline values: CDR1 KGHSH, CDR2 LQKENI. Here the CDR3 reads CASSRRGPNEKLFF. CDR3 sequence (DNA): TGTGCCAGCTCACGGCGCGGGCCTAATGAAAAACTGTTTTTT. The entire variable domain, with the rest obtained from reference TRBV18 and TRBJ1-4, is as follows: NAGVMQNPRHLVRRRGQEARLRCSPMKGHSHVYWYRQLPEEGLKFMVYLQKENIIDESGMPKERFSAEFPKEGPSILRIQQVVRGDSAAYFCASSRRGPNEKLFFGSGTQLSVL.

The J gene is TRBJ2-1, the V gene TRBV5-6; D unresolved. The CDR3 is made up of 13 amino acids. CDR1 is SGHDT, CDR2 YYEEEE, per germline. The V end lost 0 bases, the J end lost 7 bases, and 8 bases lay between the germline ends. The chain's CDR3 is CASSLVATNEQFF. The CDR3 DNA is TGTGCCAGCAGCTTGGTCGCTACGAATGAGCAGTTCTTC. The variable domain in full, with the rest retrieved from reference TRBV5-6 and TRBJ2-1, is DAGVTQSPTHLIKTRGQQVTLRCSPKSGHDTVSWYQQALGQGPQFIFQYYEEEERQRGNFPDRFSGHQFPNYSSELNVNALLLGDSALYLCASSLVATNEQFFGPGTRLTVL.

The chain joins TRBV7-7 to TRBJ1-1; 8 bases fit TRBD1. CDR3 length: 12 residues. CDR1 and CDR2 from the germline V gene are SSHAT and FNYEAQ (reference sequence). The V gene end was trimmed by 5 bases and the J gene end by 8 bases; junction bases not matched to a gene: 4. The CDR3 is CASSPDRAEAFF. The CDR3 DNA follows: TGTGCCAGCAGCCCGGACAGGGCCGAAGCTTTCTTT.

The chain couples TRBV6-1 to TRBJ2-5, with 11 bases fitting TRBD2. The CDR3 spans 16 residues. The V gene's germline CDR1 is MNHNS and CDR2 SASEGT. J lost 5 bases, V lost 4 bases, and 9 bases had no gene match. DNA of the CDR3: TGTGCCAGCAGTGGGCAGACTAGCGGGGAGGGGGAGACCCAGTACTTC. It specifies CASSGQTSGEGETQYF.